The T cell receptor (beta chain) under discussion was sequenced for a study of cytomegalovirus exposure and HLA in healthy donors. The germline V gene encodes CDR1 MDHEN and CDR2 SYDVKM. The ends were cut back, 10 bases at V and 3 bases at J, with 16 bases in the middle. The CDR3 sequence is 14 residues long. TCRdb keeps only in-frame clones here, not all; method: immunoSEQ multiplex PCR. The sample consists of approximately 120,000 clones, roughly 94% of them appearing once. The study's findings and limits: Cytomegalovirus-associated status was assigned to 164 TCR beta chains. Reports indicated that the classifier achieved high specificity and sensitivity in diagnosing cytomegalovirus status.

As for this clone: No antigen is known for it.

This chain connects TRBV28 to TRBJ2-4; the D gene is possibly TRBD1 (6 bases). Sequencing input: PBMCs. This receptor was identified in a woman aged 18-29 years in good health and CMV-seronegative. Written as DNA, the CDR3 is TGTGCCACCATCTTAGGGGGTGGCAAAAACATTCAGTACTTC. This encodes CATILGGGKNIQYF.